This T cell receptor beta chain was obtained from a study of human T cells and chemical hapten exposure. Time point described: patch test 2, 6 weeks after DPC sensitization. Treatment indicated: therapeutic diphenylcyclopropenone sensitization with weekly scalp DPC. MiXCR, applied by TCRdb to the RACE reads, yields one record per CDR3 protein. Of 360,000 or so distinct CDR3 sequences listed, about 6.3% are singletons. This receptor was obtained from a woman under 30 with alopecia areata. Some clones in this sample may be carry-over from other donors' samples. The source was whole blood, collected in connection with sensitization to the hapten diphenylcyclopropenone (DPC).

The CDR3 loop is CASSYAGGLSNEQFF. The CDR3 DNA follows: TGTGCCAGCAGTTACGCAGGGGGATTGAGCAATGAGCAGTTCTTC. The chain joins TRBV6-6 to TRBJ2-1; TRBD1 aligns across 7 bases. The CDR3 sequence is 15 residues long. Germline V gene lookup returns CDR1 MNHNY and CDR2 SVGAGI (reference sequence). V dropped 2 bases and J dropped 6; count of bases not matched to a gene: 7.